These 4 T cell receptor beta chains were sequenced from one sample in a study of T cell changes during pregnancy in multiple sclerosis. The method was immunoSEQ multiplex PCR; TCRdb's version includes in-frame clones alone and lacks a portion of them. The sample consists of under 150,000 clones, approximately 96% of them appearing once. The input for sequencing was peripheral blood, taken after pregnancy. The receptors derive from a female donor with multiple sclerosis, enrolled in a pregnancy study.

This sequence joins TRBV11-2 and TRBJ2-1; 14 nucleotides agree with TRBD2. Germline assignment: CDR1 SGHAT and CDR2 FQNNGV. V dropped 7 bases and J dropped 9; count of bases not matched to a gene: 5. The CDR3 spans 14 residues. The CDR3 nucleotides read TGTGCCAGCAACCACGGGACTAGCGGGAGTGAGCAGTTCTTC. Protein product: CASNHGTSGSEQFF.

In the case of this clone: One end of the junction varies from germline; a read error may be responsible. The chain links TRBV2 to TRBJ1-1; D is undetermined. The CDR3 sequence is 13 residues long. CDR1 is SNHLY and CDR2 is FYNNEI in the germline V gene. CDR3 nucleotides: TGTGCCAGCAGTCGGGAGACGAACTCTGAAGCTTTCTTT. Its protein is CASSRETNSEAFF.

J is TRBJ2-7 and V is TRBV5-1, with 7 nucleotides matching TRBD1. The V gene's germline CDR1 is SGHRS and CDR2 YFSETQ. The CDR3 spans 17 residues. With V trimmed by 0 bases and J by 4 bases, 13 bases remained unmatched. The CDR3, as DNA: TGCGCCAGCAGCTTGGCGAAATCAGCTGGCAGGGGGTACGAGCAGTACTTC. This codes for CASSLAKSAGRGYEQYF. The complete variable domain, with remaining parts taken from reference TRBV5-1 and TRBJ2-7, reads KAGVTQTPRYLIKTRGQQVTLSCSPISGHRSVSWYQQTPGQGLQFLFEYFSETQRNKGNFPGRFSGRQFSNSRSEMNVSTLELGDSALYLCASSLAKSAGRGYEQYFGPGTRLTVT.

This clone was detected only once. The rearrangement uses TRBV7-8 and TRBJ1-4, with TRBD1 matching 10 bases. Germline V CDR1 and CDR2: SGHVS, FQNEAQ. Trimming cost V 3 bases and J 3 bases; bases outside gene matches: 4. The CDR3 extends over 16 amino acids. The CDR3 DNA is TGTGCCAGCAGCTTGGGACAGGGGCGTCCTAATGAAAAACTGTTTTTT. Its translation is CASSLGQGRPNEKLFF.